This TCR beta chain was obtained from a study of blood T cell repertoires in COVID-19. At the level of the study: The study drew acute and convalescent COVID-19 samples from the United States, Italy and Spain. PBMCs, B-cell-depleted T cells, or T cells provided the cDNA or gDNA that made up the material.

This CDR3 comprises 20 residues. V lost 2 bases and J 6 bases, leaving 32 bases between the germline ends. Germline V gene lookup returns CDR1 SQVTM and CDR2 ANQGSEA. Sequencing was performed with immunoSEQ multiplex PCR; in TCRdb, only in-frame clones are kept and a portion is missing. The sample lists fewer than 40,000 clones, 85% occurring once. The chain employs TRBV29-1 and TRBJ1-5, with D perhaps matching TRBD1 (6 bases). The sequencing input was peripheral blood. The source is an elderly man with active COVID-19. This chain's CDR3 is CSVEPPPGETGMEICQPQHF. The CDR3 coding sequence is TGCAGCGTTGAACCTCCCCCCGGAGAAACAGGGATGGAGATTTGTCAGCCCCAGCATTTT.